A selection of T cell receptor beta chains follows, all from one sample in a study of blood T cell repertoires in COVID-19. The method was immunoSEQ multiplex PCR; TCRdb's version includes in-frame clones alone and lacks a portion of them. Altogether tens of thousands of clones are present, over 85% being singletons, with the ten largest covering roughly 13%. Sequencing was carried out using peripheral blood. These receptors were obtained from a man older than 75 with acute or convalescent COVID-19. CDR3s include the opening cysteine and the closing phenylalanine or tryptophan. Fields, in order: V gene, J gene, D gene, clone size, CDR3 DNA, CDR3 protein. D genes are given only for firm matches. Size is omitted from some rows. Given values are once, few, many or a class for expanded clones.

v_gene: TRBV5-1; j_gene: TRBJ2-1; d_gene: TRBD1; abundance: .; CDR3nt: TGCGCCAGCAGCTTGGAAGGGGGCGCGGACAATGAGCAGTTCTTC; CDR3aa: CASSLEGGADNEQFF
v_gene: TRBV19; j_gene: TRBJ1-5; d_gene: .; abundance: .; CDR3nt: TGTGCCAGCCACCAAGGGGGAGGGGTTCAGCCCCAGCATTTT; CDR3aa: CASHQGGGVQPQHF
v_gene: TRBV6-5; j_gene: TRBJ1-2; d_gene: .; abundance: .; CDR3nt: TGTGCCAGCAGTTACCGCGGGGTCTATGGCTACACCTTC; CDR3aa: CASSYRGVYGYTF
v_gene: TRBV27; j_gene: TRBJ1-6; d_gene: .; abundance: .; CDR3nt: TGTGCCAGCAGTTCCCCGCGCAGGACAAGCTCCTATAATTCACCCCTCCACTTT; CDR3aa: CASSSPRRTSSYNSPLHF
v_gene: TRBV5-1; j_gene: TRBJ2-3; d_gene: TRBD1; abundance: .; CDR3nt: TGCGCCAGCGCCACCACTGGACAGGGTGGCACAGATACGCAGTATTTT; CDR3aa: CASATTGQGGTDTQYF
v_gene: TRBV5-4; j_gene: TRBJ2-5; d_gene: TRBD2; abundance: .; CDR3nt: TGTGCCAGCAGCGCCCGAACAGCGGGGGGGCTAGAGACCCAGTACTTC; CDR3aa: CASSARTAGGLETQYF
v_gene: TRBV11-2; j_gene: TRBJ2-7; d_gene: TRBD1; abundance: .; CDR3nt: TGTGCCAGCAGCTTAGGGACAGGGGGCTACGAGCAGTACTTC; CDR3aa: CASSLGTGGYEQYF
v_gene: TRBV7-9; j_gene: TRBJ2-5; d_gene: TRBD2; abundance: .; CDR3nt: TGTGCCAGCAGCCCTCGGGTAGCGGGGGGTCCCGGGGAGACCCAGTACTTC; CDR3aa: CASSPRVAGGPGETQYF
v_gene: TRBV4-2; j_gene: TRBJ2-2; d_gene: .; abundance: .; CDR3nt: TGTGCCAGCAGCCTAGGCGGGGGCGCGAACACCGAGGAGCTGTTTTTT; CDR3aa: CASSLGGGANTEELFF
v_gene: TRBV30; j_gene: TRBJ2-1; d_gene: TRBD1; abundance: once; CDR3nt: TGTGCCTGCAAAGTAGGACAGGCCCACAATGAGCAGTTCTTC; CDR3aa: CACKVGQAHNEQFF
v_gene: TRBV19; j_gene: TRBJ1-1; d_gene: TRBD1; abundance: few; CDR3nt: TGTGCCAGTAGTCCCATCCAGGGGGCGGGGAACACTGAAGCTTTCTTT; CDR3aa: CASSPIQGAGNTEAFF
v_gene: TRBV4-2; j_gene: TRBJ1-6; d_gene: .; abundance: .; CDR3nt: TGTGCCAGCAGCCAAACCCGGGGACTGAATCAGCCCCTCCACTTT; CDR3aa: CASSQTRGLNQPLHF
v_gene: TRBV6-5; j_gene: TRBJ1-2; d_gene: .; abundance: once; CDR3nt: TGTGCCAGCAGTTACGGGGGAAGGAGGGACTATGGCTACACCTTC; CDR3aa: CASSYGGRRDYGYTF
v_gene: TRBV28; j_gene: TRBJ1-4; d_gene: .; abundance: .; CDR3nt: TGTGCCAGCAGTCTCCTCAAGGCGGAAGAAAAACTGTTTTTT; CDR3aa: CASSLLKAEEKLFF
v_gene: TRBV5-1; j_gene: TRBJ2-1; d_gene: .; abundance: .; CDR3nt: TGCGCCAGCAACCCCCAAGTGGGGGGAGGTCAGGTCGATGAGCAGTTCTTC; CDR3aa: CASNPQVGGGQVDEQFF
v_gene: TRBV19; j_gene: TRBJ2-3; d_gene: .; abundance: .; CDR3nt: TGTGCCAGTAGTATTAACCGGGGGGCCTCGGATACGCAGTATTTT; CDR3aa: CASSINRGASDTQYF
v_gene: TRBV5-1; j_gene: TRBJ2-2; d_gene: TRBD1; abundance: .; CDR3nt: TGCGCCAGCAGCGCTAACAGGGGGCGTCGCACCGGGGAGCTGTTTTTT; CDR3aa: CASSANRGRRTGELFF
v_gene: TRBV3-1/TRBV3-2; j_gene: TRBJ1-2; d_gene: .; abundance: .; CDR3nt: TGTGCCAGCAGCCAGGGGCAGAACTATGGCTACACCTTC; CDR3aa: CASSQGQNYGYTF
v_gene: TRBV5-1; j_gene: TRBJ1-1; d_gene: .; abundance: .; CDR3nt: TGCGCCAGCAGCTTGGGCCCTGCGGGGGGAGGTCCTGAAGCTTTCTTT; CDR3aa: CASSLGPAGGGPEAFF
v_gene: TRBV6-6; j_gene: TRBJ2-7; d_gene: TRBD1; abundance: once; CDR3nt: TGTGCCAGCAGTTCCGGACAGGGGCTTTCCGAGCAGTACTTC; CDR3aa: CASSSGQGLSEQYF
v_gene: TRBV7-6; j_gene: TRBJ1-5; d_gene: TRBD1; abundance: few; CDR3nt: TGTGCCAGCAGCTTAGGGGCACAGGGGGCTAACAATCAGCCCCAGCATTTT; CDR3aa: CASSLGAQGANNQPQHF
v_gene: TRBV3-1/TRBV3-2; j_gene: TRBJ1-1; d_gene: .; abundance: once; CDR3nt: TGTGCCAGCAGCCAAGCGGCCAGGGGGAACACTGAAGCTTTCTTT; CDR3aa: CASSQAARGNTEAFF
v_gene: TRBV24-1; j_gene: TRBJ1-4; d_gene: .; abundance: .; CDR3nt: TGTGCCACCAGTGTCGCGGGGGAGGTTGAAAAACTGTTTTTT; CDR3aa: CATSVAGEVEKLFF
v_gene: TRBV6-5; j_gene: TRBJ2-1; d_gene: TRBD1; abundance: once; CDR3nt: TGTGCCAGCAGTTACAGACAGGGAAGCAGTGAGCAGTTCTTC; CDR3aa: CASSYRQGSSEQFF
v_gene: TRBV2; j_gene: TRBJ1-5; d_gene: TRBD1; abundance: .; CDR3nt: TGTGCCAGCAGTGATGAAGGGACAGGGACACAGCCCCAGCATTTT; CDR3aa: CASSDEGTGTQPQHF
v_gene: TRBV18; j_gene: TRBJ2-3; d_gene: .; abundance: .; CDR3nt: TGTGCCAGCTCATCCTACACAGATACGCAGTATTTT; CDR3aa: CASSSYTDTQYF
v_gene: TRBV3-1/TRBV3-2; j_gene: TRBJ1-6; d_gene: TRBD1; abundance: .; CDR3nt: TGTGCCAGCAGCCTCCTAGGGACAGGCCATAATTCACCCCTCCACTTT; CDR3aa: CASSLLGTGHNSPLHF
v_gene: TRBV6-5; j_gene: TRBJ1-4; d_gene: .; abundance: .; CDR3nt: TGTGCCAGCACCCCCCTGACCAGGACTAATGAAAAACTGTTTTTT; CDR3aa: CASTPLTRTNEKLFF
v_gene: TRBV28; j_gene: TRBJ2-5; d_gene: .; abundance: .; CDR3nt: TGTGCCAGCAGTTTACAGGGAGGCAGGCAAGAGACCCAGTACTTC; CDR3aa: CASSLQGGRQETQYF
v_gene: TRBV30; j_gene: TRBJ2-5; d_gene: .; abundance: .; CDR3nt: TGTGCCTGGGGAACTAGGACCCAGTACTTC; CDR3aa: CAWGTRTQYF
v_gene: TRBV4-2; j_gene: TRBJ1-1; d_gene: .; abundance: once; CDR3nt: TGTGCCAGCAGCCAAGCTGTAGGGAGAACTGAAGCTTTCTTT; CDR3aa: CASSQAVGRTEAFF
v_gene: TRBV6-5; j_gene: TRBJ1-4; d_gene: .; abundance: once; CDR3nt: TGTGCCAGCAGTTACCAGGGCAGTGGAGAAAAACTGTTTTTT; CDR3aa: CASSYQGSGEKLFF
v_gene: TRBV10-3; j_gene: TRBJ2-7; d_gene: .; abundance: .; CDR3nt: TGTGCCATCGGACAGAGGGTGTACGAGCAGTACTTC; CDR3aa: CAIGQRVYEQYF
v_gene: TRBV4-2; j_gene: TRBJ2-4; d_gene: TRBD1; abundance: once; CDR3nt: TGTGCCAGCAGCCAAGAGGGACAGGCCAAAAACATTCAGTACTTC; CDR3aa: CASSQEGQAKNIQYF
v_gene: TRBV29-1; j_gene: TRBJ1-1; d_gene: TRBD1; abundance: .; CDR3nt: TGCAGCGCGGGACAGAGGAACACTGAAGCTTTCTTT; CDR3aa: CSAGQRNTEAFF
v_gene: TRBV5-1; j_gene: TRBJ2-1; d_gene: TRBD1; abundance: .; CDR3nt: TGCGCCAGCAGCTGGAAAGGACAGGGTAGTACCTACAATGAGCAGTTCTTC; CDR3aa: CASSWKGQGSTYNEQFF
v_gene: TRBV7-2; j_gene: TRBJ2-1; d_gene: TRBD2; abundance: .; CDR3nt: TGTGCCAGCAGCTCAAAAGGTAGCGGGACTAGGGGCAATGAGCAGTTCTTC; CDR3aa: CASSSKGSGTRGNEQFF
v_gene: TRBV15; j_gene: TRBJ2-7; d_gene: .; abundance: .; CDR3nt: TGTGCCACCAGCATCTTGGACAGTTCCTACGAGCAGTACTTC; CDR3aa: CATSILDSSYEQYF
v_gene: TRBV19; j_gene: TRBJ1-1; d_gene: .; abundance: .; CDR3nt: TGTGCCACTGCTAGGGAGAGTATGAACACTGAAGCTTTCTTT; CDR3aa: CATARESMNTEAFF
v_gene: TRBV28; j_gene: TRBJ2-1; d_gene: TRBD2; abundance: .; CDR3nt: TGTGCCAGCAGTTTACGGGGGGGCCTAAGCTCCTACAATGAGCAGTTCTTC; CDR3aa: CASSLRGGLSSYNEQFF
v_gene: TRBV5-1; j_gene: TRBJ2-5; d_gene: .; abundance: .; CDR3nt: TGCGCCACCCGGGCAACCTTGACAGGTGAAGAGACCCAGTACTTC; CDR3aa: CATRATLTGEETQYF
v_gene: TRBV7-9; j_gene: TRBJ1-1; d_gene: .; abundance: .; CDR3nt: TGTGCCAGCAGCTTTCCAAAACGACAGTCCATGAACACTGAAGCTTTCTTT; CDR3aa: CASSFPKRQSMNTEAFF
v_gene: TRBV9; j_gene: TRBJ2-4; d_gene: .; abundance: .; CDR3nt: TGTGCCAGCAGCCCGACCGGGACACCATCTACCAAGAACATTCAGTACTTC; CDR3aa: CASSPTGTPSTKNIQYF
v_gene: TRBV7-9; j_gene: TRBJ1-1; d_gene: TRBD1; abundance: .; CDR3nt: TGTGCCAGCAGCCTAGGGACCGGGACAGCGGCTTTCTTT; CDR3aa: CASSLGTGTAAFF
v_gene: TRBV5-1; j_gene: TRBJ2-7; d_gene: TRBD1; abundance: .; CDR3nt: TGCGCCAGCAGCTGGGACAGGGAAAACGAGCAGTACTTC; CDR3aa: CASSWDRENEQYF
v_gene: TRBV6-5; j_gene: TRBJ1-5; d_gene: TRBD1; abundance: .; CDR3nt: TGTGCCAGCACATCGACAGGGCCTGGTGAGCCCCAGCATTTT; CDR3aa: CASTSTGPGEPQHF
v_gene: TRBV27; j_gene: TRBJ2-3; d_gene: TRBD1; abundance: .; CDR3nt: TGTGCCAGCAGTTTCTTCGGACAGGGAGAAGAAGATACGCAGTATTTT; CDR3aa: CASSFFGQGEEDTQYF
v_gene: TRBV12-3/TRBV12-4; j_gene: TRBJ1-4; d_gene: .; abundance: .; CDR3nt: TGTGCCAGCAGTTTCTCGGGAACTGAAAAACTGTTTTTT; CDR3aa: CASSFSGTEKLFF
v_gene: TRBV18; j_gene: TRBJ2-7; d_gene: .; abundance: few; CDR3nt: TGTGCCAGCTCTCCAGGGGAGATCTACGAGCAGTACTTC; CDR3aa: CASSPGEIYEQYF
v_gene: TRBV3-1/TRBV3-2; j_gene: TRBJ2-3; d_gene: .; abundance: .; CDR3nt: TGTGCCAGCAGCCACCTCCCAGATACGCAGTATTTT; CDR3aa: CASSHLPDTQYF
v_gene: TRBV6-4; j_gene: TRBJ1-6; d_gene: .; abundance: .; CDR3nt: TGTGCCAGTAATACAGGGCCCAATTCACCCCTCCACTTT; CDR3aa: CASNTGPNSPLHF
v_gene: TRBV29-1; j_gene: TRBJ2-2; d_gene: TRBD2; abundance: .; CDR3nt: TGCAGCGCGGGGGGACTTTCCACCGGGGAGCTGTTTTTT; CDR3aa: CSAGGLSTGELFF